This T cell receptor (beta chain) was captured in a study of T cells in Graves' hyperthyroidism and ophthalmopathy. The study, taken as a whole, reports: The model predicted ophthalmopathy a median around six months before onset. Ophthalmopathy could be told apart from stable hyperthyroidism with a 13 V-J model.

Of note for this clonotype: Its cognate antigen is unknown.

Not enrolled were patients with uncontrolled infection, other autoimmune disease, pregnancy or lactation. Used for diagnoses were clinical symptoms, serum thyroxine and TRAb, thyroid ultrasound and orbital computed tomography. Amplified TCR beta CDR3 regions came from RNA transcripts. Initially, a first-round RT-PCR of the TCR CDR3 employed the HTBI primer set. TCRdb ran MiXCR on the multiplex PCR reads and lists one entry per CDR3 protein. The table includes some 350,000 distinct CDR3 sequences, roughly 15% detected once. V was pared by 6 bases and J by 2 bases, with 10 bases between. This CDR3 is built from 13 residues. In germline, CDR1 is MNHNS, CDR2 SASEGT.

Input material: blood. The sequence came from a woman aged 40 to 50 with Graves' ophthalmopathy. The chain couples TRBV6-1 to TRBJ1-2; maybe TRBD1 (5 bases). CDR3 residues: CASSLTENYGYTF. CDR3 nucleotides: TGTGCCAGCAGCCTGACAGAGAACTATGGCTACACCTTC.